This T cell receptor beta chain was documented in a study of T cells in Graves' hyperthyroidism and ophthalmopathy. The overall study: At the time of initial diagnosis and before any treatment, peripheral blood was collected. Notes on the study in general: Ophthalmopathy cases were set apart from stable hyperthyroidism by a 13 V-J model.

Amplified TCR beta CDR3 regions derived from RNA transcripts. A set of HTBI primers served as the primers for a first-round RT-PCR of the TCR CDR3. In TCRdb, the multiplex PCR reads were re-called with MiXCR into one record per CDR3 protein. The data contain about 160,000 distinct CDR3 sequences, 9.4% of them seen just once; the ten biggest clones take up 22%. This clonotype occurred a few times. Its antigen is currently unknown. Patients aged 18 to 65 with hyperthyroidism were newly diagnosed, with duration under 2 months. Sample collection date corresponds to first hyperthyroidism diagnosis, prior to any ophthalmopathy symptoms. The trim removed 2 bases at V and 8 bases at J, leaving 8 bases unmatched. CDR1 and CDR2 from the germline V gene are LNHDA and SQIVND (reference sequence). The CDR3 is made up of 16 amino acids.

Source material: blood. V and J are TRBV19 and TRBJ1-4; 10 bases align to TRBD1. The sequence was obtained from a woman under 30 with Graves' hyperthyroidism that later progressed to Graves' ophthalmopathy. The CDR3 DNA sequence: TGTGCCAGTAGTATATTGGGACAGGGGTATGGGGAAAAACTGTTTTTT. Translating gives CASSILGQGYGEKLFF.